One T cell receptor (beta chain) is described in this entry. Its antigen is unknown. This entry comes from a study of shared clonotypes between healthy human individuals. Study-wide results and caveats: Generally, estimated richness proved larger in naive subsets than it did in memory subsets.

This CDR3 has 14 residues. V dropped 0 bases and J dropped 10; count of bases not matched to a gene: 8. CDR1 and CDR2 from the germline V gene are SGHNT and YYREEE (reference sequence). CD8 cells classed as naive were CD45RO-negative and positively selected for CCR7, excluding terminally differentiated effector memory CD45RA+ cells. Here immunoSEQ multiplex PCR was the method, and the copy in TCRdb shows in-frame clones only, minus some. The table lists approximately 600,000 clones, approximately 96% of them singletons, with over 0.1% in the top ten. The sample taken for sequencing was naive CD8+ T cells sorted from blood. J is TRBJ1-1 and V is TRBV5-4; 8 positions agree with TRBD1. The sequence came from a woman aged 25 to 39 in good health. The CDR3 loop is CASSLAGQGGGAFF. The CDR3 region has the DNA TGTGCCAGCAGCTTGGCCGGACAGGGCGGAGGAGCTTTCTTT.